This T cell receptor beta chain was recovered during a study of T cells in Graves' hyperthyroidism and ophthalmopathy. This clonotype was counted only a few times. Its antigen is as yet unknown. There were TCR beta CDR3 regions amplified from RNA transcripts. HTBI primers were employed in a first-round RT-PCR of the TCR CDR3. TCRdb passed the multiplex PCR reads through MiXCR, listing each CDR3 protein once. In the table there are roughly 580,000 distinct CDR3 sequences, approximately 44% of which are singletons. V lost 8 bases and J lost 5; bases outside the gene matches: 11. In germline, CDR1 is MNHEY, CDR2 SVGEGT. This CDR3 is 14 amino acids long. Findings of the study overall: Most thyroid clonotypes that were expanded above 0.001 also turned up in blood.

Graves' hyperthyroidism is called stable when ophthalmopathy does not progress within 18 months. Hyperthyroidism was newly diagnosed in patients aged 18 to 65 (duration under 2 months). This sequence was found in a woman under 30 with Graves' hyperthyroidism. Source material: peripheral blood or thyroid tissue (not recorded which). J is TRBJ2-7 and V is TRBV6-2 or TRBV6-3; 8 bases align to TRBD1. CDR3 DNA: TGTGCCAGCTCGCCCCGGGCAGGGGGCAACGAGCAGTACTTC. Its protein product is CASSPRAGGNEQYF.